These 9 T cell receptor beta chains were sequenced from one sample in a study of blood T cells in healthy people across ages. Alongside a J-beta primer mix, a sample-barcoded 5' primer served in a second PCR lasting about 7 to 11 cycles. TCRdb ran MiXCR on the 5' RACE reads and lists one entry per CDR3 protein. The table has some 1,500,000 distinct CDR3 sequences, approximately 43% seen once. Source material: blood. The receptors come from a woman between 18 and 29 years old in good health.

V and J are TRBV5-1 and TRBJ2-1; D unresolved. The DNA end is a closer match to TRBJ2-7, so the J assignment may be wrong. This CDR3 spans 13 amino acids. Germline V lookup: CDR1 SGHRS, CDR2 YFSETQ. The CDR3 is CASSLVAYNEQYF. CDR3 DNA sequence: TGCGCCAGCAGCTTGGTAGCCTACAATGAGCAGTACTTC.

The J gene is TRBJ1-1, the V gene TRBV19; D may be TRBD1 (5 bases). The CDR3 runs to 15 residues. Looked up from germline, CDR1 is LNHDA and CDR2 is SQIVND (reference sequence). The V and J ends lost 3 bases and 6 bases respectively, with 17 bases between them. The CDR3 DNA reads as TGTGCCAGTAGTATCCCCTCCAGGGTATCTTCTGAAGCTTTCTTT. Protein: CASSIPSRVSSEAFF.

This clonotype was observed a few times. The chain employs TRBV5-1 and TRBJ2-4; D may be TRBD1 (5 bases). CDR3 length: 15 amino acids. Between the trimmed V and J ends, which lost 0 bases and 4 bases, there was a span of 11 bases. Germline lookup yields CDR1 SGHRS and CDR2 YFSETQ. The CDR3 DNA is TGCGCCAGCAGCTTGGTGTCAGGGCCAAAAAACATTCAGTACTTC. It is translated as CASSLVSGPKNIQYF.

The V gene is TRBV7-2, the J gene TRBJ2-5; D remains unclear. Trimming removed 5 bases from V and 5 bases from J, with 12 bases in between. Germline V lookup: CDR1 SGHTA, CDR2 FQGNSA. CDR3 length: 13 residues. The CDR3 protein is CASSVSAAETQYF. Here the CDR3 DNA reads TGTGCCAGCAGCGTATCAGCTGCGGAGACCCAGTACTTC.

The V and J genes are TRBV29-1 and TRBJ1-5, with D perhaps TRBD1 (5 bases). Germline CDR1 is SQVTM and CDR2 is ANQGSEA. Trimming took off 5 bases at V and 6 bases at J, with 11 bases between the two ends. The CDR3 spans 12 residues. The CDR3 nucleotides read TGCAGCGTTTCGGGGGAGTTTCAGCCCCAGCATTTT. It is translated as CSVSGEFQPQHF.

The sample holds a few counts of this clonotype. The chain recombines TRBV29-1 with TRBJ2-1, with 8 bases identical to TRBD2. CDR1 is SQVTM, CDR2 ANQGSEA, per germline. This CDR3 has 13 amino acids. The CDR3 region has the DNA TGCAGTTTTTGGGCGGGAGGACTGGGTGAGCAGTTCTTC. This encodes CSFWAGGLGEQFF.

The rearrangement uses TRBV20-1 and TRBJ2-5, with 10 positions matching TRBD1. Trimming removed 5 bases from V and 11 bases from J; junction bases left unmatched: 14. Germline V gives CDR1 DFQATT, CDR2 SNEGSKA (reference sequence). CDR3 length: 14 amino acids. The CDR3 protein is CSASSGQGFDEQYF. The CDR3 DNA sequence: TGCAGTGCTTCATCGGGACAGGGGTTCGATGAGCAGTACTTC.

The table lists this clonotype with a few counts. V gene TRBV27 combines with J gene TRBJ2-5, with 9 bases matching TRBD2. The V gene end was trimmed by 5 bases and the J gene end by 2 bases; junction bases not matched to a gene: 9. The V gene's germline CDR1 is MNHEY and CDR2 SMNVEV (reference sequence). The CDR3 is 16 residues long. This CDR3 reads CASSPLQLAGQETQYF. The CDR3 region has the DNA TGTGCCAGCAGTCCCCTCCAACTAGCGGGTCAAGAGACCCAGTACTTC.

The chain employs TRBV6-1 and TRBJ1-6; TRBD1 might be the D (5 bases). V gave up 6 bases and J gave up 8 bases, with 17 bases separating them. The CDR3 covers 15 residues. Per the germline V gene, CDR1 is MNHNS and CDR2 is SASEGT. The CDR3 spells CASSERPLGDSPLHF. The DNA for the CDR3 is TGTGCCAGCAGCGAGCGTCCATTAGGGGATTCACCCCTCCACTTT.